The clone carrying this T cell receptor (beta chain) showed up just once. Its target is unknown. The junction had 17 bases not matched to a gene; V was cut back by 0 bases and J by 5 bases. CDR1 is WSHSY and CDR2 is SAAADI in the germline V gene. This CDR3 contains 19 residues. Here immunoSEQ multiplex PCR was the method, and the copy in TCRdb shows in-frame clones only, minus some. The sample has 250,000 to 350,000 clones, roughly 76% seen once. The sample comes from a study of cytotoxic CD8 clonotypes in ibrutinib-treated CLL. On the study more broadly: By median roughly 68 months, about 12 had progressed and around 14 stayed remitted; responses had been 2 complete and around 24 partial. It was after a median 12 months of treatment, range 6 to 36, that response samples were taken.

Study-wide findings and caveats: The clonality went up when patients responded to ibrutinib and dropped back toward baseline at progression.

This specimen was PBMCs, taken at disease progression, from a patient treated with ibrutinib. The J gene is TRBJ2-3, the V gene TRBV10-2, with 7 bases fitting TRBD2. The clonotype comes from a human donor with chronic lymphocytic leukemia. CDR3: CASSESVANRRLAGDTQYF. The CDR3 DNA is TGCGCCAGCAGTGAGTCCGTAGCTAACCGACGACTAGCCGGAGATACGCAGTATTTT.